Listed below are T cell receptor beta chains from one sample, sequenced in a study of siplizumab effects on memory and regulatory T cells. Assay: immunoSEQ multiplex PCR; the TCRdb copy retains only in-frame clones and omits some. Of about 100,000 clones in the sample, approximately 90% were seen once. Sample: Tregs sorted from blood. These receptor sequences come from a human donor in good health. The CDR3 runs from the conserved cysteine through the conserved F or W. Each record gives: D gene, clone size, V gene, J gene, CDR3 DNA, CDR3 protein. D genes are given only for firm matches. Not every row has a clone size; where given, it reads once, few, many or a size class.

NA	NA	TRBV6-5	TRBJ2-5	TGTGCCAGCGGTCCGGGTAGAGAGACCCAGTACTTC	CASGPGRETQYF
NA	NA	TRBV30	TRBJ1-5	TGTGCCTGGAGTCCAGGGAGTAGCAATCAGCCCCAGCATTTT	CAWSPGSSNQPQHF
NA	NA	TRBV11-3	TRBJ2-2	TGTGCCAGCAGCTTACAAGGGCGGACCGGGGAGCTGTTTTTT	CASSLQGRTGELFF
TRBD2	NA	TRBV11-2	TRBJ2-7	TGTGCCAGCAGCCCCCTTAGAGCGGGAGGCGGGTACGAGCAGTACTTC	CASSPLRAGGGYEQYF
TRBD2	NA	TRBV18	TRBJ2-1	TGTGCCAGCTCGCCGATTCTAGCGGGGAATGAGCAGTTCTTC	CASSPILAGNEQFF
NA	once	TRBV28	TRBJ2-7	TGTGCCAGCAGTTCAACGATGGTAGTCGGGCAGTACTTC	CASSSTMVVGQYF
NA	once	TRBV6-6	TRBJ2-7	TGTGCCAGCAGTTACGCAGGTCGATTCTACGAGCAGTACTTC	CASSYAGRFYEQYF
NA	NA	TRBV4-2	TRBJ2-5	TGTGCCAGCAGCCAAGTTGGACAAGAGACCCAGTACTTC	CASSQVGQETQYF
NA	NA	TRBV19	TRBJ2-2	TGTGCCAGTAGATACGGGACTCAAAGGGGTGCCGGGGAGCTGTTTTTT	CASRYGTQRGAGELFF
NA	NA	TRBV11-3	TRBJ2-3	TGTGCCAGCAGCTTATCCGGGAGCACAGATACGCAGTATTTT	CASSLSGSTDTQYF
NA	NA	TRBV7-8	TRBJ2-5	TGTGCCAGCAGCTTAGATGAGGCAGTTCAAGAGACCCAGTACTTC	CASSLDEAVQETQYF
NA	NA	TRBV29-1	TRBJ2-1	TGCAGCGTCTGGGACACCAGCTCCTACAATGAGCAGTTCTTC	CSVWDTSSYNEQFF
NA	NA	TRBV7-2	TRBJ1-3	TGTGCCAGCAGCTTAGTAAACACCATATATTTT	CASSLVNTIYF
TRBD1	NA	TRBV29-1	TRBJ1-1	TGCAGCGTTGAACCGGGACAGGGGTACACTGAAGCTTTCTTT	CSVEPGQGYTEAFF
NA	once	TRBV9	TRBJ2-1	TGTGCCAGCAGCGTAGCGGGGTCCTACAATGAGCAGTTCTTC	CASSVAGSYNEQFF
TRBD2	NA	TRBV2	TRBJ2-7	TGTGCCAGCAGTGGGGCTAGCGGGAGGTACTCCTACGAGCAGTACTTC	CASSGASGRYSYEQYF
NA	NA	TRBV6-5	TRBJ2-2	TGTGCCACCCTCGTGGTGAACACCGGGGAGCTGTTTTTT	CATLVVNTGELFF
TRBD2	NA	TRBV9	TRBJ2-3	TGTGCCAGCAGCGTAGTGGCTAGCGGGAGAGCAGATACGCAGTATTTT	CASSVVASGRADTQYF
NA	NA	TRBV7-8	TRBJ1-5	TGTGCCAGCAGCTTAGCAGTAGGGGTTTATAGCAATCAGCCCCAGCATTTT	CASSLAVGVYSNQPQHF
NA	NA	TRBV2	TRBJ2-1	TGTGCCAGCAGTGACCCCCCTCGGGGCGCCTCCTACAATGAGCAGTTCTTC	CASSDPPRGASYNEQFF
NA	NA	TRBV19	TRBJ2-3	TGTGCCAGTAGTATTGGGTACGCTAACACAGATACGCAGTATTTT	CASSIGYANTDTQYF
NA	NA	TRBV9	TRBJ2-3	TGTGCCAGCAGCTTCAGTAGCGGAACAAACACAGATACGCAGTATTTT	CASSFSSGTNTDTQYF
NA	NA	TRBV7-3	TRBJ2-7	TGTGCCAGCATCCGAACGAGGCTCTTGGGGCAGTACTTC	CASIRTRLLGQYF
NA	NA	TRBV30	TRBJ2-1	TGTGCTTCAATTGAGGTTGGGTATGAGCAGTTCTTC	CASIEVGYEQFF
NA	few	TRBV7-9	TRBJ2-7	TGTGCCAGCAGCCCGTTCTACGAGCAGTACTTC	CASSPFYEQYF
NA	NA	TRBV5-1	TRBJ2-1	TGCGCCAGCAGCTTGGATGGTGAGCAGTTCTTC	CASSLDGEQFF
NA	NA	TRBV5-1	TRBJ2-7	TGCGCCAGCAGCCGGGGATCTGGAAACTCCTACGAGCAGTACTTC	CASSRGSGNSYEQYF
TRBD1	NA	TRBV5-1	TRBJ1-2	TGCGCCAGCAGCATTGGGGACAGGGTGCCGAACTATGGCTACACCTTC	CASSIGDRVPNYGYTF
NA	NA	TRBV5-1	TRBJ1-2	TGCGCCAGCAGCTTGACGACAGCTAACTATGGCTACACCTTC	CASSLTTANYGYTF
NA	NA	TRBV5-6	TRBJ1-2	TGTGCCAGCAGATCGAGGATCACAAATAGAAACTATGGCTACACCTTC	CASRSRITNRNYGYTF
NA	NA	TRBV4-1	TRBJ1-2	TGCGCCAGCAGTCACTCGGGGGGGCGCGGGAGCTATGGCTACACCTTC	CASSHSGGRGSYGYTF
NA	medium-sized	TRBV30	TRBJ1-1	TGTGCCTGGAGTCCCGGATCTCGAATGAACACTGAAGCTTTCTTT	CAWSPGSRMNTEAFF
NA	NA	TRBV7-9	TRBJ1-6	TGTGCCAGCAGCTTAGTTTCGGGGGCCAATTCACCCCTCCACTTT	CASSLVSGANSPLHF
TRBD1	NA	TRBV27	TRBJ2-2	TGTGCCAGCAGTTTAGACAGGGGGTACACCGGGGAGCTGTTTTTT	CASSLDRGYTGELFF
NA	NA	TRBV5-1	TRBJ2-7	TGCGCCAGCAGCCCCGCGGCTGGCAGATCCTACGAGCAGTACTTC	CASSPAAGRSYEQYF
TRBD2	NA	TRBV7-2	TRBJ2-4	TGTGCCAGCAGCTTAGCCCGGGGGGGTCTAAACATTCAGTACTTC	CASSLARGGLNIQYF
NA	once	TRBV7-9	TRBJ2-3	TGTGCCAGCAGCTTAGTCGTCTTTTCTAGCACAGATACGCAGTATTTT	CASSLVVFSSTDTQYF
TRBD2	once	TRBV7-8	TRBJ2-1	TGTGCCAGCAGCTCTAGTCTTCTAGCGGGAGGTATTTACAATGAGCAGTTCTTC	CASSSSLLAGGIYNEQFF
TRBD2	NA	TRBV27	TRBJ2-7	TGTGCCAGCAGTTTCGGTCTAGCGGGAGTCGAGCAGTACTTC	CASSFGLAGVEQYF
NA	few	TRBV18	TRBJ1-6	TGTGCCAGCTCACGGGAAGTGGGATCACCCCTCCACTTT	CASSREVGSPLHF
NA	few	TRBV5-6	TRBJ1-1	TGTGCCAGCAGGGGGTATGCAATCGTGGGGGCTGAAGCTTTCTTT	CASRGYAIVGAEAFF
NA	few	TRBV28	TRBJ1-2	TGTGCCAGCAGCCCAACTGATCGGGACTATGGCTACACCTTC	CASSPTDRDYGYTF
TRBD2	NA	TRBV5-1	TRBJ2-1	TGCGCCAGCAGCTTCGGGACTAGCGTTTGGGATGAGCAGTTCTTC	CASSFGTSVWDEQFF
NA	NA	TRBV11-2	TRBJ2-7	TGTGCCAGCAGCCCCCGATTGAACGGATTAGGCGAGCAGTACTTC	CASSPRLNGLGEQYF
NA	NA	TRBV28	TRBJ2-7	TGTGCCAGCAGTTTAACAGGTAGCTCCTACGAGCAGTACTTC	CASSLTGSSYEQYF
NA	NA	TRBV6-6	TRBJ2-3	TGTGCCAGCAGTTACGGAGATACGCAGTATTTT	CASSYGDTQYF
NA	NA	TRBV19	TRBJ2-1	TGTGCCAGCACCACCGGGACTGACTCCAATGAGCAGTTCTTC	CASTTGTDSNEQFF
NA	NA	TRBV5-4	TRBJ2-7	TGTGCCAGCAGCTTGATCGCGGGCTCACCCTACGAGCAGTACTTC	CASSLIAGSPYEQYF